The T cell receptor (beta chain) described here comes from a study of response to subunit inactivated influenza vaccine. Looked up from germline, CDR1 is MNHEY and CDR2 is SMNVEV (reference sequence). Trimming took off 6 bases at V and 4 bases at J, with 22 bases between the two ends. This CDR3 region has 17 residues. Study-level points and caveats: Every seasonal influenza vaccination brings in few new T cells, the authors suggested.

A single record per CDR3 protein comes from TCRdb applying MiXCR to the RT-PCR reads. The table has about 780,000 distinct CDR3 sequences, around a sixth seen once. Comment on this clonotype: Its antigen remains unidentified.

V usage is TRBV27 and J usage is TRBJ2-1, with D possibly matching TRBD2 (5 bases). This receptor was taken from a man in his forties or fifties who received an inactivated influenza vaccine. The sample in question was PBMCs from blood, obtained roughly 5 days after vaccination. CDR3 sequence: CASSPRKGAVLYNEQFF. As DNA, the CDR3 is TGTGCCAGCAGCCCCAGAAAGGGAGCGGTGCTGTACAATGAGCAGTTCTTC.